This T cell receptor beta chain was sequenced in a study of monozygotic twins with inflammatory bowel disease. The study's findings and limits: T cell subtypes that differed could not be told apart.

TCRdb reanalyzed the 5' RACE reads, giving one entry per CDR3 protein sequence and no DNA. This sample contains 150,000 to 200,000 distinct CDR3 sequences. Germline V gene sequence: CDR1 MDHEN, CDR2 SYDVKM. The length of the CDR3 is 17 residues. A note on this clonotype: As yet, its antigen is unknown.

The sequencing sample was made of blood. The source is a human donor with ulcerative colitis or Crohn's disease, or a healthy co-twin of an affected twin (not recorded which). V and J are TRBV28 and TRBJ2-7; with no DNA, the TCRdb D assignment of TRBD2 cannot be verified. CDR3 sequence: CASRRRSGGVSSYEQYF.